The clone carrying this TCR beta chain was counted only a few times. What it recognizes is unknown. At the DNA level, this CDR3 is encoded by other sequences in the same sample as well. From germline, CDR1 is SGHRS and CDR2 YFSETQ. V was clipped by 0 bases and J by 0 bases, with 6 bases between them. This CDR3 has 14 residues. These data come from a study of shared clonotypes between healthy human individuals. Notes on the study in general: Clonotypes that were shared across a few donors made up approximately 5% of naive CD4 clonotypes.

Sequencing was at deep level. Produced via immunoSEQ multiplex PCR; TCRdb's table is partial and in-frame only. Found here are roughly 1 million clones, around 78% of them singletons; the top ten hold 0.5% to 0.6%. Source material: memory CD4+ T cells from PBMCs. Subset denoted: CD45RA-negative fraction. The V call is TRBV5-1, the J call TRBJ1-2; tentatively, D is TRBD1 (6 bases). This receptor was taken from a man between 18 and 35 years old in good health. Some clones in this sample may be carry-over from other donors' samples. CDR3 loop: CASSLGTANYGYTF. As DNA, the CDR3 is TGCGCCAGCAGCTTGGGGACAGCTAACTATGGCTACACCTTC.